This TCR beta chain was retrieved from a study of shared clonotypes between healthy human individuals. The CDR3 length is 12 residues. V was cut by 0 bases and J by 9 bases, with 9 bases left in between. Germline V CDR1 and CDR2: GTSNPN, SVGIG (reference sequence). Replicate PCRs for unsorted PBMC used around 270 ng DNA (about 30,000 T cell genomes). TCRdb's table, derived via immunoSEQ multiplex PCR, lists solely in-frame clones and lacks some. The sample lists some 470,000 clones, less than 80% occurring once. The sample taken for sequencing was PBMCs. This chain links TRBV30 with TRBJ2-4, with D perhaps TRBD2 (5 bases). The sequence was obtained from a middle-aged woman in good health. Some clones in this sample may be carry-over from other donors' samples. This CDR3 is CAWSVRGSIQYF. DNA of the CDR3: TGTGCCTGGAGTGTACGGGGTAGCATTCAGTACTTC.